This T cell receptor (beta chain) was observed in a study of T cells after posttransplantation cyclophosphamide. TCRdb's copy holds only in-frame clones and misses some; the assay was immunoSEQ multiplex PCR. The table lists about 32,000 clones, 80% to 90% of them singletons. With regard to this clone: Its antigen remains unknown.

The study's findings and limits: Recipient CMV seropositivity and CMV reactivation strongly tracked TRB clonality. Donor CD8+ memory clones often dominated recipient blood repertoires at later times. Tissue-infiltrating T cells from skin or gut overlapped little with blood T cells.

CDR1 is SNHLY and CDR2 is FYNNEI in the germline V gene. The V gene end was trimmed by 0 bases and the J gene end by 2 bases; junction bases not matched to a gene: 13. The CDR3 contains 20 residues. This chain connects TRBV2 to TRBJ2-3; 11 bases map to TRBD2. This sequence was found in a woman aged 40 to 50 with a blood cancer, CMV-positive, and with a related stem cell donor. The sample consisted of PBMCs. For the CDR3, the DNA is TGTGCCAGCAGTGAAGCTGGCTACACTAGCGGGGGAACCCTCACAGATACGCAGTATTTT. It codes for CASSEAGYTSGGTLTDTQYF.